The 20 T cell receptor beta chains presented below share a single source sample, sequenced in a study of monozygotic twins with inflammatory bowel disease. TCRdb reanalyzed the 5' RACE reads and collapses them to one entry per CDR3 protein, without DNA. The data show some 200,000 distinct CDR3 sequences, and the top ten clones hold 1.5% to 2%. Sequenced material: blood. These receptors were obtained from a human donor with ulcerative colitis or Crohn's disease, or a healthy co-twin of an affected twin (not recorded which).

The chain employs TRBV5-5 and TRBJ2-6. The CDR3 sequence is 15 residues long. Germline V gene lookup returns CDR1 SGHKS and CDR2 YYEKEE (reference sequence). The CDR3 protein is CASSKGFSGANVLTF.

The rearrangement joins TRBV7-9 to TRBJ2-7; TCRdb designates TRBD2, a call that cannot be tested without DNA. This CDR3 has 14 amino acids. CDR1 is SEHNR, CDR2 FQNEAQ, per germline (reference sequence). This CDR3 reads CASSLSGENYEQYF.

The chain carries TRBV7-2 and TRBJ2-2; TCRdb calls TRBD2, which cannot be checked without DNA. Germline V gene lookup returns CDR1 SGHTA and CDR2 FQGNSA. CDR3 length: 17 residues. CDR3 amino acids: CASSLGWRGGDTGELFF. Drawing the rest from reference TRBV7-2 and TRBJ2-2, the complete variable domain is GAGVSQSPSNKVTEKGKDVELRCDPISGHTALYWYRQSLGQGLEFLIYFQGNSAPDKSGLPSDRFSAERTGGSVSTLTIQRTQQEDSAVYLCASSLGWRGGDTGELFFGEGSRLTVL.

This rearrangement joins TRBV12-3 or TRBV12-4 to TRBJ2-2; TCRdb proposes TRBD1, but this gene call is untestable without DNA. This CDR3 region has 14 residues. The chain's CDR3 is CASSLDRVNGELFF.

The chain has TRBV7-3 and TRBJ2-1. The CDR3 sequence is 14 residues long. Germline V gene sequence: CDR1 SGHTA, CDR2 FQGTGA. The CDR3 sequence: CASSFEPVANEQFF.

The genes are TRBV4-1 and TRBJ1-2; TCRdb's D gene call, TRBD1, goes unchecked for lack of DNA. The length of the CDR3 is 18 residues. Germline V gene lookup returns CDR1 MGHRA and CDR2 YSYEKL. CDR3 loop: CASSQEYFPTGTNYGYTF.

This chain uses TRBV6-5 with TRBJ1-5. This CDR3 spans 15 amino acids. CDR1 MNHEY and CDR2 SVGAGI come from the germline V gene. CDR3 region: CASSSSGTRGQPQHF.

CDR3 sequence: CASSLGGTGTGELFF. The chain recombines TRBV5-1 with TRBJ2-2; lacking DNA, the TRBD2 call made by TCRdb goes unchecked. From germline, CDR1 is SGHRS and CDR2 YFSETQ. The CDR3 loop spans 15 amino acids.

This chain uses TRBV6-5 with TRBJ2-1; the D call of TRBD2 rests on TCRdb alone, since no DNA is present to check it. This CDR3 contains 16 residues. The germline V gene has CDR1 MNHEY and CDR2 SVGAGI. The CDR3 spells CASSYSTGGSYNEQFF.

This rearrangement joins TRBV6-1 to TRBJ2-5; TCRdb names TRBD1, which stays unverified in the absence of DNA. The CDR3 is 14 amino acids. Germline assignment: CDR1 MNHNS and CDR2 SASEGT. CDR3 sequence: CASRSTGGGETQYF.

The chain couples TRBV24-1 to TRBJ2-2; TCRdb names TRBD1, which stays unverified in the absence of DNA. The CDR3 consists of 13 residues. CDR1 and CDR2 from the germline V gene are KGHDR and SFDVKD. CDR3: CATSDYRDGELFF.

The rearrangement links TRBV15 to TRBJ2-4; TCRdb returns TRBD2, unconfirmable since there is no DNA. The germline V gene has CDR1 LNHNV and CDR2 YYDKDF (reference sequence). This CDR3 has 15 residues. The CDR3 sequence is CATSRPSGLANIQYF.

The genes are TRBV27 and TRBJ2-5. Germline lookup yields CDR1 MNHEY and CDR2 SMNVEV (reference sequence). This CDR3 contains 12 residues. CDR3: CASSIIGETQYF.

This sequence joins TRBV20-1 and TRBJ1-3; TCRdb's D call, TRBD1, is unchecked because there is no DNA. Germline CDR1 is DFQATT and CDR2 is SNEGSKA (reference sequence). The CDR3 is 13 residues long. CDR3 in amino acids: CSADGQGGNTVYF.

The rearrangement uses TRBV7-2 and TRBJ2-1. Germline CDR1 SGHTA, CDR2 FQGNSA. CDR3 size: 14 residues. This CDR3 is CASSLAVSRDEQFF.

The chain has TRBV12-3 or TRBV12-4 and TRBJ1-2; TCRdb's D call of TRBD1 is untestable without DNA. The CDR3 contains 13 residues. CDR3 loop: CASSRDTIYGYTF.

The J gene is TRBJ1-2, the V gene TRBV12-3 or TRBV12-4. The length of the CDR3 is 12 residues. The CDR3 region is CASSFGVGGYTF.

The chain carries TRBV5-1 and TRBJ2-5; TCRdb returns TRBD1, unconfirmable since there is no DNA. Germline CDR1 and CDR2: SGHRS and YFSETQ. The CDR3 length is 15 residues. This chain's CDR3 is CASSQVPGQGETQYF.

V is TRBV7-9 and J is TRBJ2-1. Germline V gene data show CDR1 as SEHNR and CDR2 as FQNEAQ (reference sequence). The CDR3 extends over 14 amino acids. The CDR3 region is CASSLSGGEPEQFF. The variable domain in full, with the rest retrieved from reference TRBV7-9 and TRBJ2-1, is DTGVSQNPRHKITKRGQNVTFRCDPISEHNRLYWYRQTLGQGPEFLTYFQNEAQLEKSRLLSDRFSAERPKGSFSTLEIQRTEQGDSAMYLCASSLSGGEPEQFFGPGTRLTVL.

The chain combines TRBV20-1 with TRBJ1-2. Germline V gene lookup returns CDR1 DFQATT and CDR2 SNEGSKA (reference sequence). CDR3 size: 13 residues. The CDR3 loop is CSARVSAGAGYTF.